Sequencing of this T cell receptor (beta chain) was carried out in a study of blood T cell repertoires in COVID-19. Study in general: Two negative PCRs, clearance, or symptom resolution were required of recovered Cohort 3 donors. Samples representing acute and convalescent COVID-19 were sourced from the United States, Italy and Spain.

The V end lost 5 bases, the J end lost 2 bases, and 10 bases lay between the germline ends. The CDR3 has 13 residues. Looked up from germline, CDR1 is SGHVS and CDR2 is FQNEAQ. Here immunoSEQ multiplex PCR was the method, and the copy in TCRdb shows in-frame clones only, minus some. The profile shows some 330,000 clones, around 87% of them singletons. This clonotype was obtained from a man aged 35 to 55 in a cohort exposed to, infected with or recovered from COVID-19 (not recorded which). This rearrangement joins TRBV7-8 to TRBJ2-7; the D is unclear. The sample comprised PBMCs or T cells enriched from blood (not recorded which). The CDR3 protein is CASSAHRAYEQYF. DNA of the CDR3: TGTGCCAGCAGCGCGCACCGGGCCTACGAGCAGTACTTC.